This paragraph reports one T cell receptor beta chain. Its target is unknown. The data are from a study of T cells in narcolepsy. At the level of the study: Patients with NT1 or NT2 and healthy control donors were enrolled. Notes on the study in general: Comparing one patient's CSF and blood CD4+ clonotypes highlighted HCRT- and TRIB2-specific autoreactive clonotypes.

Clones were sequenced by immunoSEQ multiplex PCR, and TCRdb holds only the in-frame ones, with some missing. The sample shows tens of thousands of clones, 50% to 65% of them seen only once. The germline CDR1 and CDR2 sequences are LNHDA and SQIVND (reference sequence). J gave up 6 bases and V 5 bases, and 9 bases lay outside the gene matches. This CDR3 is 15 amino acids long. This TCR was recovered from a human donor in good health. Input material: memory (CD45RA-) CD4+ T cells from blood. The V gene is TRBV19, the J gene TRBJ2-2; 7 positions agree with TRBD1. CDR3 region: CASSLAGGSAGELFF. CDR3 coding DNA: TGTGCCAGTAGTCTGGCAGGGGGTTCGGCCGGGGAGCTGTTTTTT.